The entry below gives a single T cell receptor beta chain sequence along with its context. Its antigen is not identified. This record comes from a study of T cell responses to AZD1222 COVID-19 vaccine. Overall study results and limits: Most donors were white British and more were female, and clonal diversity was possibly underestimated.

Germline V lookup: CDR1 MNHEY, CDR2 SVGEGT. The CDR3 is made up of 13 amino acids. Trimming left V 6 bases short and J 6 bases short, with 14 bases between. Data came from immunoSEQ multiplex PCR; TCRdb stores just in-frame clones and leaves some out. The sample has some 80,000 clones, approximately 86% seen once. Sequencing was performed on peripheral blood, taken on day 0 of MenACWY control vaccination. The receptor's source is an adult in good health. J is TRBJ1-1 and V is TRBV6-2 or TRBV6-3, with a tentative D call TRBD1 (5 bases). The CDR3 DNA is TGTGCCAGCAGCCACGGGGGGACCGCTGAAGCTTTCTTT. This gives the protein CASSHGGTAEAFF.